This is a list of T cell receptor beta chains from one sample in a study of shared clonotypes between healthy human individuals. Only in-frame clones appear in the TCRdb table, and some are missing; sequencing was by immunoSEQ multiplex PCR. The data contain 2 million to 2.5 million clones, 85% to 95% of them singletons. The sequenced sample was naive CD4+ T cells from PBMCs. The receptors were gathered from a man aged 18 to 30 in good health. Some clones in this sample may be carry-over from other donors' samples. Each CDR3 is given with its conserved first and last residue. The D gene is left open where the match is weak. Only part of the rows carry a size: once, few, many, or a class if the clone is expanded.

TRBD1	few	TRBJ2-7	TRBV15	TGTGCCACCAGCAGGGACAGGGCCAGCTACGAGCAGTACTTC	CATSRDRASYEQYF
NA	NA	TRBJ2-7	TRBV7-2	TGTGCCAGCAGCCTGCACGGGCTTAGCTCCTACGAGCAGTACTTC	CASSLHGLSSYEQYF
NA	once	TRBJ1-4	TRBV28	TGTGCCAGCAGTTTACTCCCTGAAAAACTGTTTTTT	CASSLLPEKLFF
NA	NA	TRBJ2-6	TRBV5-4	TGTGCCAGCAGCTTGGGGAGGACTGGGGCCAACGTCCTGACTTTC	CASSLGRTGANVLTF
TRBD1	NA	TRBJ2-5	TRBV10-3	TGTGCCATCAGTGGGGACAGGGAAGAGACCCAGTACTTC	CAISGDREETQYF
NA	NA	TRBJ1-1	TRBV5-4	TGTGCCAGCAGCCCCCGGGACCTTGAAAAGGACACTGAAGCTTTCTTT	CASSPRDLEKDTEAFF
NA	few	TRBJ1-4	TRBV4-1	TGCGCCACCCGGGAAGATGAAAAACTGTTTTTT	CATREDEKLFF
NA	NA	TRBJ1-2	TRBV28	TGTGCCAGCAGTTTAGTGGGACAAGGCTATGGCTACACCTTC	CASSLVGQGYGYTF
TRBD2	NA	TRBJ2-1	TRBV5-1	TGCGCCAGCAGCTCGACTAGCGGGTCCTACAATGAGCAGTTCTTC	CASSSTSGSYNEQFF
NA	NA	TRBJ1-4	TRBV5-6	TGTGCCAGCAACGCAATTGGCTCGCCTAATGAAAAACTGTTTTTT	CASNAIGSPNEKLFF